The 32 T cell receptor beta chains in this list originate from one sample, sequenced in a study of T-cell reconstitution after alpha-beta-depleted transplantation in children listed by TCRdb under 2016. Libraries were constructed by PCR. Reads for this sample came from an Illumina HiSeq 2500. TCR libraries were prepared with molecular barcoding, using unique molecular identifiers to normalize TCRbeta repertoire quantification. The raw public data were reprocessed by TCRdb itself: fastp quality trimming at Q25, MiXCR clonotype calling, in-frame beta chains only. Rows are unified per CDR3 protein, each entry keeping the most common DNA and genes. The sample yields roughly 4,000 distinct CDR3 sequences; roughly 12% were counted once. Around 30% of the sample lies in the top ten. The time point label corresponds to: day 60 (about 2 months) after transplantation. Read against the paper, the sample's treatment or condition label means: allogeneic hematopoietic cell transplantation with graft depleted of TCRalphabeta T cells and CD19 B cells.

Source: PBMCs, mostly from graft donor cells, taken 60 days after TCRalphabeta/CD19-depleted stem cell transplant. All receptors come from a male patient aged 2-10 years who had a stem cell transplant for acute lymphoblastic leukemia, so the T cells may come from the graft donor.

This clonotype was seen many times. The DNA for the CDR3 is TGCAGCGTTGAAACAGAAGCGGGGGACAATGAGCAGTTCTTC. As protein: CSVETEAGDNEQFF. The chain employs TRBV29-1 and TRBJ2-1; 8 positions agree with TRBD2. V gave up 2 bases and J gave up 5 bases; unmatched junction bases: 5. The CDR3 totals 14 residues. Germline V gives CDR1 SQVTM, CDR2 ANQGSEA.

The sample holds many counts of this clonotype. The V call is TRBV7-3, the J call TRBJ2-3; D perhaps matches TRBD2 (6 bases). Germline CDR1 reads SGHTA; CDR2 reads FQGTGA. V dropped 1 base and J dropped 4 bases, with 6 bases sitting between them. This CDR3 is 13 amino acids long. The CDR3, as DNA: TGTGCCAGCAGCTTAAGGGGGGCAGATACGCAGTATTTT. It encodes CASSLRGADTQYF.

This clonotype qualifies as medium-sized (0.01 to 0.1%). This sequence joins TRBV28 and TRBJ2-7, with 11 positions matching TRBD2. V was clipped by 3 bases and J by 0 bases; unmatched bases: 13. Germline V gene data show CDR1 as MDHEN and CDR2 as SYDVKM. There are 19 residues in the CDR3. The CDR3 protein is CASSFVGLAGGYSSYEQYF. The DNA for the CDR3 is TGTGCCAGCAGTTTCGTTGGGCTAGCGGGAGGCTACAGCTCCTACGAGCAGTACTTC. The full variable domain, rest sourced from reference TRBV28 and TRBJ2-7, is DVKVTQSSRYLVKRTGEKVFLECVQDMDHENMFWYRQDPGLGLRLIYFSYDVKMKEKGDIPEGYSVSREKKERFSLILESASTNQTSMYLCASSFVGLAGGYSSYEQYFGPGTRLTVT.

In this sample, this clonotype turned up many times. The J gene is TRBJ2-5, the V gene TRBV25-1; possibly TRBD2 for D (5 bases). This CDR3 comprises 17 residues. Trimming removed 1 base at V and 1 base at J, with 16 bases between. CDR1 is MGHDK, CDR2 SYGVNS, per germline. CDR3 DNA sequence: TGTGCCAGCAGTGAATTCGGGAATACGGATTTCCAAGAGACCCAGTACTTC. Translation: CASSEFGNTDFQETQYF.

By share, this clonotype ranks as medium-sized. The chain couples TRBV6-5 to TRBJ1-1; 9 bases align to TRBD1. V shed 2 bases, J shed 4 bases, and the junction held 2 bases outside the gene matches. Per germline, CDR1 MNHEY and CDR2 SVGAGI. The CDR3 totals 14 residues. Here the CDR3 DNA reads TGTGCCAGCAGTTACGGGGACAGGGCCACTGAAGCTTTCTTT. Its protein is CASSYGDRATEAFF.

At least ten counts were recorded for this clonotype. The chain couples TRBV4-1 to TRBJ1-3, with a weak D call TRBD1 (5 bases). Per germline, CDR1 MGHRA and CDR2 YSYEKL. V shed 2 bases and J shed 8 bases, with 13 bases lying between them. The CDR3 is 14 residues long. The CDR3 DNA is TGCGCCAGCAGCCAACAGGGTTTCCGCGACACCATATATTTT. Translating it yields CASSQQGFRDTIYF.

This clonotype has ten or more counts. The chain recombines TRBV6-5 with TRBJ2-5, with D possibly TRBD2 on 7 matching bases. The CDR3 runs 15 residues. Germline-derived CDR1 and CDR2 are MNHEY and SVGAGI. Trimming removed 4 bases from V and 4 bases from J, with 16 bases in between. CDR3 amino acids: CASSWGGAGGETQYF. DNA for the CDR3: TGTGCCAGCAGTTGGGGGGGGGCGGGCGGAGAGACCCAGTACTTC.

Within the sample, this clonotype is medium-sized. CDR3 sequence (DNA): TGTGCCAGCAGCCCCGTCGGAGTAAACTATGGCTACACCTTC. Its protein product is CASSPVGVNYGYTF. J is TRBJ1-2 and V is TRBV5-6; no clear D gene. Germline V lookup: CDR1 SGHDT, CDR2 YYEEEE. The CDR3 is 14 residues long. Trimming took 4 bases from V and 2 from J, leaving 12 bases between them.

This clonotype counts as hyperexpanded. The rearrangement links TRBV28 to TRBJ1-4, with no clear D. Per the germline V gene, CDR1 is MDHEN and CDR2 is SYDVKM. This CDR3 has 12 residues. The germline V and J ends were trimmed by 8 bases and 5 bases, with 9 bases remaining between them. The DNA for the CDR3 is TGTGCCAGCCGGACGGCGAATGAAAAACTGTTTTTT. Amino acids: CASRTANEKLFF.

This clonotype was recorded at least ten times. The chain employs TRBV5-1 and TRBJ2-7; TRBD1 agrees at 7 bases. This CDR3 spans 13 amino acids. V shed 5 bases, J shed 1 base, and the junction held 3 bases outside the gene matches. Looked up from germline, CDR1 is SGHRS and CDR2 is YFSETQ. This chain's CDR3 is CASRQDRSYEQYF. CDR3 nucleotides: TGCGCCAGCAGACAGGACAGGTCCTACGAGCAGTACTTC.

In its sample, this clonotype is medium-sized. The gene calls are TRBV11-2 and TRBJ2-7; 11 bases are a match to TRBD2. The germline gives CDR1 SGHAT, CDR2 FQNNGV. The CDR3 loop spans 16 amino acids. The V segment lost 1 base and the J segment 2 bases; nucleotides outside the gene matches: 4. For the CDR3, the DNA is TGTGCCAGCAGCTTAGTGGTACTAGCGGGGGCCTACGAGCAGTACTTC. Protein sequence: CASSLVVLAGAYEQYF.

This clonotype is termed medium-sized. V and J are TRBV29-1 and TRBJ1-1; unclear D gene. This CDR3 spans 14 amino acids. V lost 4 bases and J lost 0, with 12 bases in between. Germline loops: CDR1 SQVTM, CDR2 ANQGSEA. CDR3 sequence reads: CSVAPRSVNTEAFF. In DNA, the CDR3 is TGCAGCGTTGCTCCTAGGAGTGTGAACACTGAAGCTTTCTTT.

Sample share makes this clonotype medium-sized. The V call is TRBV10-3, the J call TRBJ2-7; 9 nucleotides agree with TRBD1. J gave up 2 bases and V 0 bases, and 2 bases lay outside the gene matches. The CDR3 length is 15 residues. Germline-derived CDR1 and CDR2 are ENHRY and SYGVKD. The CDR3 region is CAISESTGGAYEQYF. CDR3 sequence (DNA): TGTGCCATCAGTGAGTCGACAGGGGGAGCCTACGAGCAGTACTTC.

The sample holds many counts of this clonotype. The V gene is TRBV4-2, the J gene TRBJ2-3; the D gene is possibly TRBD1 (5 bases). Germline V gene data show CDR1 as LGHNA and CDR2 as YNFKEQ. V dropped 0 bases and J dropped 6 bases, with 16 bases sitting between them. CDR3 length: 16 residues. Here the CDR3 DNA reads TGTGCCAGCAGCCAAGATAGGGCAGGGTGGGCGGATACGCAGTATTTT. It specifies CASSQDRAGWADTQYF.

This clonotype was seen ten or more times. The V call is TRBV2, the J call TRBJ2-7; D is ambiguous. CDR3 length: 14 amino acids. The germline V gene encodes CDR1 SNHLY and CDR2 FYNNEI. V was trimmed by 1 base and J by 2 bases, leaving 9 bases between them. In DNA, the CDR3 is TGTGCCAGCAGTGAAGAGGCAGGTCCCTACGAGCAGTACTTC. Protein product: CASSEEAGPYEQYF.

This clonotype was counted at least ten times. The chain combines TRBV20-1 with TRBJ2-7; 12 nucleotides match TRBD2. Germline loops: CDR1 DFQATT, CDR2 SNEGSKA (reference sequence). V lost 3 bases and J lost 2; bases outside the gene matches: 5. The CDR3 is made up of 15 amino acids. For the CDR3, the DNA is TGCAGTGCTAGGTCCCCTAGCGGGGGGGCCTACGAGCAGTACTTC. It yields the protein CSARSPSGGAYEQYF.

Many counts were recorded for this clonotype. The CDR3 loop reads CGGRGGRNEQFF. DNA of the CDR3: TGTGGGGGGAGGGGGGGCAGGAATGAGCAGTTCTTC. The gene calls are TRBV7-3 and TRBJ2-1; D perhaps matches TRBD2 (7 bases). The CDR3 runs 12 residues. Germline CDR1 is SGHTA and CDR2 is FQGTGA.

This clonotype was recorded at least ten times. The CDR3: CASSLARKETQYF. In DNA form, the CDR3 reads TGTGCCAGCAGCTTAGCCAGGAAAGAGACCCAGTACTTC. The chain couples TRBV7-9 to TRBJ2-5; D gene ambiguous. Trimming stripped 0 bases from V and 3 bases from J, with 5 bases between. Germline CDR1 reads SEHNR; CDR2 reads FQNEAQ (reference sequence). The CDR3 covers 13 residues.

Within the sample, this clonotype is medium-sized. The chain recombines TRBV7-2 with TRBJ1-4, with 7 bases identical to TRBD1. Per the germline V gene, CDR1 is SGHTA and CDR2 is FQGNSA. This CDR3 region has 15 residues. V gave up 4 bases and J gave up 4 bases; unmatched junction bases: 6. The CDR3 coding sequence is TGTGCCAGCAGCTCCCGACAGGGAGATAATGAAAAACTGTTTTTT. The encoded protein is CASSSRQGDNEKLFF.

This clonotype was detected ten times or more. The chain couples TRBV6-2 or TRBV6-3 to TRBJ1-1, with a weak D call TRBD1 (6 bases). There are 13 residues in the CDR3. Trimming took off 8 bases at V and 1 base at J, with 11 bases between the two ends. Looked up from germline, CDR1 is MNHEY and CDR2 is SVGEGT. In nucleotides, the CDR3 is TGTGCCAGCGTGGGGGGCAGGAACACTGAAGCTTTCTTT. It codes for CASVGGRNTEAFF.

This clonotype was counted at least ten times. This sequence joins TRBV6-1 and TRBJ2-3, with D hard to call. Germline V gives CDR1 MNHNS, CDR2 SASEGT. Between the trimmed V and J ends, which lost 4 bases and 2 bases, there was a span of 10 bases. The CDR3 loop spans 14 amino acids. Here the CDR3 reads CASSGSVLTDTQYF. The CDR3 DNA is TGTGCCAGCAGTGGGTCAGTCCTCACAGATACGCAGTATTTT.

The sample holds many counts of this clonotype. The rearrangement uses TRBV12-3 or TRBV12-4 and TRBJ1-2; D call uncertain. CDR3 size: 12 residues. V shed 3 bases and J shed 13 bases, with 15 bases lying between them. CDR3 in DNA: TGTGCCAGCAGTTTGGAGGCGCTGAAGCCCACCTTC. This codes for CASSLEALKPTF.

By frequency in the sample, this clonotype is medium-sized. The V gene is TRBV5-1, the J gene TRBJ2-1; 14 bases fit TRBD2. There are 16 residues in the CDR3. After removal of 4 bases from V and 7 bases from J, the junction contained 7 bases not matched to a gene. Germline V gives CDR1 SGHRS, CDR2 YFSETQ. For the CDR3, the DNA is TGCGCCAGCAGCACGACTAGCGGGGGGGTAGGGAATGAGCAGTTCTTC. This translates into CASSTTSGGVGNEQFF.

The chain carries TRBV3-1 and TRBJ2-5; TRBD1 is a possible D gene (5 bases). The V gene lost 11 bases and the J gene lost 4 bases, with 29 bases spanning the gap. The CDR3 loop spans 17 amino acids. Germline-derived CDR1 and CDR2 are LGHDT and YNNKEL (reference sequence). The CDR3 DNA sequence: TGTGCCTGCTCCCAAGGGGCCAGGTTCGGGTCAGCAGAGACCCAGTACTTC. Residues: CACSQGARFGSAETQYF.

By its share, this clonotype is medium-sized. The chain carries TRBV5-6 and TRBJ1-5; TRBD1 matches at 11 bases. The CDR3 sequence is 15 residues long. The J segment lost 4 bases and the V segment lost 4 bases, leaving 4 bases of the junction unmatched. CDR1 SGHDT and CDR2 YYEEEE come from the germline V gene. The CDR3 spells CASSKWDRGNQPQHF. In DNA, the CDR3 is TGTGCCAGCAGCAAATGGGACAGGGGGAATCAGCCCCAGCATTTT. Based on the CDR3 plus reference TRBV5-6 and TRBJ1-5, the full variable domain is DAGVTQSPTHLIKTRGQQVTLRCSPKSGHDTVSWYQQALGQGPQFIFQYYEEEERQRGNFPDRFSGHQFPNYSSELNVNALLLGDSALYLCASSKWDRGNQPQHFGDGTRLSIL.

By frequency in the sample, this clonotype is medium-sized. The chain is built from TRBV6-6 and TRBJ1-1, with D maybe TRBD1 (5 bases). Germline values: CDR1 MNHNY, CDR2 SVGAGI (reference sequence). Trimming cost V 8 bases and J 1 base, with 14 bases left between them. This CDR3 contains 14 residues. The CDR3 sequence: CASRRGTENTEAFF. Here the CDR3 DNA reads TGTGCCAGCCGAAGAGGGACTGAGAACACTGAAGCTTTCTTT.

The V gene is TRBV2, the J gene TRBJ2-1; D is possibly TRBD1 (5 bases). Germline CDR1 reads SNHLY; CDR2 reads FYNNEI. The CDR3 totals 13 residues. V lost 6 bases, J lost 5 bases, and 11 bases lay in between. CDR3: CASRLDMNNEQFF. CDR3 bases: TGTGCCAGCAGATTGGACATGAACAATGAGCAGTTCTTC.

This clonotype occurred many times. V usage is TRBV27 and J usage is TRBJ2-7; 10 nucleotides agree with TRBD1. Germline V CDR1 and CDR2: MNHEY, SMNVEV (reference sequence). V gave up 3 bases and J gave up 4 bases; unmatched junction bases: 3. This CDR3 spans 14 amino acids. The CDR3, as DNA: TGTGCCAGCAGTTTCGGGGGACAGGGGTACGAGCAGTACTTC. As protein: CASSFGGQGYEQYF.

Ten or more counts support this clonotype. The chain has TRBV7-9 and TRBJ2-1, with D hard to call. The V end lost 4 bases, the J end lost 1 base, and 11 bases lay between the germline ends. CDR1 is SEHNR, CDR2 FQNEAQ, per germline (reference sequence). The CDR3 has 15 amino acids. The CDR3 DNA is TGTGCCAGCAGCTCGGCGTGGATTTCCTACAATGAGCAGTTCTTC. This encodes CASSSAWISYNEQFF.

This clonotype rates as medium-sized. The chain links TRBV6-2 or TRBV6-3 to TRBJ1-4; D ambiguous. Germline assignment: CDR1 MNHEY and CDR2 SVGEGT. The CDR3 is made up of 13 amino acids. The V end lost 0 bases, the J end lost 8 bases, and 7 bases lay between the germline ends. CDR3 sequence (DNA): TGTGCCAGCAGTTACTCACTAGACGAAAAACTGTTTTTT. Its translation: CASSYSLDEKLFF.

This clonotype has a count of ten or more. The V call is TRBV5-8, the J call TRBJ1-2, with 9 nucleotides matching TRBD1. V lost 4 bases and J lost 4; bases outside the gene matches: 8. This CDR3 is 15 amino acids long. The V gene's germline CDR1 is SGHTS and CDR2 YDEGEE. CDR3 sequence reads: CASSAPGTGSYGYTF. The CDR3 nucleotides read TGTGCCAGCAGCGCTCCCGGGACAGGGTCCTATGGCTACACCTTC. The entire variable domain, with the rest obtained from reference TRBV5-8 and TRBJ1-2, is as follows: EAGVTQSPTHLIKTRGQQATLRCSPISGHTSVYWYQQALGLGLQFLLWYDEGEERNRGNFPPRFSGRQFPNYSSELNVNALELEDSALYLCASSAPGTGSYGYTFGSGTRLTVV.

This clonotype has at least ten counts. The chain has TRBV4-3 and TRBJ1-4; the D gene is possibly TRBD1 (5 bases). Trimming removed 2 bases from V and 8 bases from J, with 18 bases in between. This CDR3 region has 16 residues. CDR1 and CDR2 (germline): LGHNA, YSLEER. CDR3 in DNA: TGCGCCAGCAGCCAAAGGGATGGCAGGGTAGGAGAAAAACTGTTTTTT. Amino acid sequence: CASSQRDGRVGEKLFF.